The T cell receptor beta chain described here comes from a study of T cell responses to AZD1222 COVID-19 vaccine. Overall study findings and caveats: Within unmutated variant regions lay the reported targets of nearly half of spike-specific TCRs. With dominance at 160-218 and 743-854, vaccine-associated CD4 TCRs spanned spike. The peak T cell response came first, and repertoires were sampled only after it. Mostly white British, mostly female donors; authors suggested clonal diversity may be underestimated.

The method was immunoSEQ multiplex PCR; TCRdb's version includes in-frame clones alone and lacks a portion of them. The top ten clones hold approximately 2.3% of a sample with some 150,000 clones, around 89% of them seen once. A word on this clone: Its antigen remains unidentified.

The germline gives CDR1 MNHEY, CDR2 SVGAGI. Germline trimming cut 4 bases from V and 8 bases from J; bases unmatched to any gene: 8. The CDR3 length is 15 residues. The sequenced sample was peripheral blood, obtained on day 0 of AZD1222 vaccination. This receptor was taken from an adult in good health. The chain is built from TRBV6-5 and TRBJ1-4; 9 bases fit TRBD1. CDR3 sequence: CASSSRETGGEKLFF. The CDR3 DNA reads TGTGCCAGCAGTTCCCGGGAGACAGGGGGAGAAAAACTGTTTTTT.